This TCR beta chain emerged from a study of long-term antiretroviral therapy in people with HIV. The immunoSEQ assay was v3.0, run at survey level. Profiling relied on immunoSEQ multiplex PCR, and the TCRdb table lists in-frame clones only, not all of them. The sample includes fewer than 25,000 clones, about nine tenths seen only once; the top ten take less than 8.5%. Germline V CDR1 and CDR2: LNHDA, SQIVND (reference sequence). V lost 7 bases and J 1 base, leaving 13 bases between the germline ends. The CDR3 has 14 amino acids. The source was unsorted PBMCs, collected 1.8 years before starting antiretroviral therapy. The sequence was collected from a woman under 40 with HIV. The gene calls are TRBV19 and TRBJ1-1; D may be TRBD1 (6 bases). The DNA for the CDR3 is TGTGCCAGTACCAGGGACACACGGAACACTGAAGCTTTCTTT. It specifies CASTRDTRNTEAFF.